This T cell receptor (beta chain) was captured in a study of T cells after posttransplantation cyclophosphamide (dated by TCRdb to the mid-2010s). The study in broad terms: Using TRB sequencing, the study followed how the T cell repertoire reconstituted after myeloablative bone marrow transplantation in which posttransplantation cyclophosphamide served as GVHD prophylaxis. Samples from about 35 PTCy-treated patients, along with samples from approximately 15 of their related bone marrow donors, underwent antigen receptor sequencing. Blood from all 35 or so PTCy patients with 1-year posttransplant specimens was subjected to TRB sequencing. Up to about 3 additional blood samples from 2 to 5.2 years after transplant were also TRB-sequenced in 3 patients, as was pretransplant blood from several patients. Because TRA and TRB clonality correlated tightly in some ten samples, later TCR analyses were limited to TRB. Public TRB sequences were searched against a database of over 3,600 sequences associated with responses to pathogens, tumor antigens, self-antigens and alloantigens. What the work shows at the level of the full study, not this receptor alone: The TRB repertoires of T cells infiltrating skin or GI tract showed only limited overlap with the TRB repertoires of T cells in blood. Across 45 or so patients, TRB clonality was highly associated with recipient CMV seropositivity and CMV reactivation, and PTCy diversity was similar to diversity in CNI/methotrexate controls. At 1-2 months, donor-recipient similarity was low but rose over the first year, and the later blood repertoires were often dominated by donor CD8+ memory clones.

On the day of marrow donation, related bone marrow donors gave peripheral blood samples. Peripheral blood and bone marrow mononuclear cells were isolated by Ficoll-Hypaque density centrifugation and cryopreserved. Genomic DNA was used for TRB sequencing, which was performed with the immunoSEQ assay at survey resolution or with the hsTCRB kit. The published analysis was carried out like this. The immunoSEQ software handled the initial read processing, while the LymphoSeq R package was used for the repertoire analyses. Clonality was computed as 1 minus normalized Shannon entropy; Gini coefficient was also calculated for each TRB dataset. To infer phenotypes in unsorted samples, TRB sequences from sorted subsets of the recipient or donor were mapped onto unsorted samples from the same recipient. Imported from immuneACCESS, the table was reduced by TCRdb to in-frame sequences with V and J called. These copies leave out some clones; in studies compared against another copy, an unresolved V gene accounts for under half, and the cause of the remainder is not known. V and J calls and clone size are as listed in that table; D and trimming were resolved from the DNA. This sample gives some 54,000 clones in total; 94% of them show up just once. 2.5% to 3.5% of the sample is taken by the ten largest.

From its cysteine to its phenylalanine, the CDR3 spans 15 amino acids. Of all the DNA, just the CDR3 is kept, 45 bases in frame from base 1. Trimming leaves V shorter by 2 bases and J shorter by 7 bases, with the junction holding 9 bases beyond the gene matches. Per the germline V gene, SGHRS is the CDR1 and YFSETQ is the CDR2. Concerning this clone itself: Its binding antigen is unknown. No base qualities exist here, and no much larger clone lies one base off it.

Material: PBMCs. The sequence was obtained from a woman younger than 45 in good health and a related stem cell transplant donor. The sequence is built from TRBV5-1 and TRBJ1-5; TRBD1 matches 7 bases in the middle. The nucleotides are TGCGCCAGCAGCTTAGACAGGGCTGGTGACCAGCCCCAGCATTTT. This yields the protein CASSLDRAGDQPQHF.